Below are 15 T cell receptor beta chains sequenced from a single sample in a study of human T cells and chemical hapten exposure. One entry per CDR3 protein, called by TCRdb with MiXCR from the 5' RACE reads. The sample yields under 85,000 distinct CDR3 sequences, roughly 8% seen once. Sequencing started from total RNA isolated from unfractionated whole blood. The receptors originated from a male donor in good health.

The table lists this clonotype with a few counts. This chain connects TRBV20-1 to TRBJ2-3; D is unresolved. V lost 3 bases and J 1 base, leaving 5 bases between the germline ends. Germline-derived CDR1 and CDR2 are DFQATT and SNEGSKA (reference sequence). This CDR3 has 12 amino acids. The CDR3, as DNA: TGCAGTGCTAGCTACCGCACAGATACGCAGTATTTT. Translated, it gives CSASYRTDTQYF.

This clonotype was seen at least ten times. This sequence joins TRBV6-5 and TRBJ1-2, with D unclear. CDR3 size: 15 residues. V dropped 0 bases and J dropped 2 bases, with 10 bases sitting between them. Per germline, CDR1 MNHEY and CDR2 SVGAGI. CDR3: CASSYSNSQNYGYTF. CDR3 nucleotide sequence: TGTGCCAGCAGTTACTCTAACAGCCAAAACTATGGCTACACCTTC.

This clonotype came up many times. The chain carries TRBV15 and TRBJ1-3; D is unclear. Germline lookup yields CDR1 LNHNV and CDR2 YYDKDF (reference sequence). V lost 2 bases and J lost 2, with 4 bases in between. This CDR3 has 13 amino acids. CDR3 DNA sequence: TGTGCCACCAGCAGATCAACTGGAAACACCATATATTTT. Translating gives CATSRSTGNTIYF.

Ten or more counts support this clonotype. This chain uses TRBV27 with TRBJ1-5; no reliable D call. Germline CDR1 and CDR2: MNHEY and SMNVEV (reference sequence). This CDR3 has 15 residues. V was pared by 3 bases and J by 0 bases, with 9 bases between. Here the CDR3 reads CASSLKGNSNQPQHF. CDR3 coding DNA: TGTGCCAGCAGTTTGAAGGGAAATAGCAATCAGCCCCAGCATTTT.

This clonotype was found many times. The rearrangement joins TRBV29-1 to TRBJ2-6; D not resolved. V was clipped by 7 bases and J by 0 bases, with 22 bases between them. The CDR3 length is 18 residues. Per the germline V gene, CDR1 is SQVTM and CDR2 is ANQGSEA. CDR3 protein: CSAVIPPSWDSGANVLTF. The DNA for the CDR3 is TGCAGCGCTGTGATCCCCCCTTCCTGGGACTCTGGGGCCAACGTCCTGACTTTC.

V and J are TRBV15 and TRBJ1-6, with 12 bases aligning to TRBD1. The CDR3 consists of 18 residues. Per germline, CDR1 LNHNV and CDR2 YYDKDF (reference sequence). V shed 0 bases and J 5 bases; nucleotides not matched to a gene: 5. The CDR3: CATSRDRGQGANNSPLHF. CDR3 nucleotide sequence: TGTGCCACCAGCAGAGATCGGGGACAGGGGGCCAATAATTCACCCCTCCACTTT.

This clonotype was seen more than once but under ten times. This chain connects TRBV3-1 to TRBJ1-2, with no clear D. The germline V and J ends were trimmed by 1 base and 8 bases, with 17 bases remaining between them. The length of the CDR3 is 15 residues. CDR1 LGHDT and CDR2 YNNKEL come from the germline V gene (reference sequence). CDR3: CASSQATGAGEGYTF. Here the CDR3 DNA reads TGTGCCAGCAGCCAAGCTACGGGCGCTGGCGAAGGCTACACCTTC. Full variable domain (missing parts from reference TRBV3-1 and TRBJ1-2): DTAVSQTPKYLVTQMGNDKSIKCEQNLGHDTMYWYKQDSKKFLKIMFSYNNKELIINETVPNRFSPKSPDKAHLNLHINSLELGDSAVYFCASSQATGAGEGYTFGSGTRLTVV.

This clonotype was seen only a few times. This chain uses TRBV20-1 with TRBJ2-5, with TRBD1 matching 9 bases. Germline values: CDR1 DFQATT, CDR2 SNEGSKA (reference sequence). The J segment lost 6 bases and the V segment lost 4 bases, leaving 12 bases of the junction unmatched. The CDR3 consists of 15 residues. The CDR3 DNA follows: TGCAGTGCTAAACATCCGGGACAGGGTGGACAGACCCAGTACTTC. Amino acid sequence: CSAKHPGQGGQTQYF.

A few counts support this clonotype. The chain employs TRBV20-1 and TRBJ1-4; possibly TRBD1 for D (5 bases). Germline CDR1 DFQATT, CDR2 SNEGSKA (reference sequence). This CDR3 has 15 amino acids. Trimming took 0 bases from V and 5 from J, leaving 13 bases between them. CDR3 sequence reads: CSARDQGRGNEKLFF. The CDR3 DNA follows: TGCAGTGCTAGAGATCAGGGACGGGGAAATGAAAAACTGTTTTTT.

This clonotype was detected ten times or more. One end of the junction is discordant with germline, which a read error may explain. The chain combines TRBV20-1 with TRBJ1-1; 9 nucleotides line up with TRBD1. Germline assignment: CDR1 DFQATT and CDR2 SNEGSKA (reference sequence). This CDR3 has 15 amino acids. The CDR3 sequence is CSARVTGGFSAPLVF. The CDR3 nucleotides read TGCAGTGCTAGAGTCACAGGGGGCTTCTCCGCACCTTTAGTTTTT.

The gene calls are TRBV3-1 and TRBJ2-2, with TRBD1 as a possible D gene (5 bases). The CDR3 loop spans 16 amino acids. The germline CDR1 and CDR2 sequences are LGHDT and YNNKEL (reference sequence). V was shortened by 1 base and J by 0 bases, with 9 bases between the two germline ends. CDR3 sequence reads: CASSQGGYPNTGELFF. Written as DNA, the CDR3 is TGTGCCAGCAGCCAAGGGGGCTACCCGAACACCGGGGAGCTGTTTTTT.

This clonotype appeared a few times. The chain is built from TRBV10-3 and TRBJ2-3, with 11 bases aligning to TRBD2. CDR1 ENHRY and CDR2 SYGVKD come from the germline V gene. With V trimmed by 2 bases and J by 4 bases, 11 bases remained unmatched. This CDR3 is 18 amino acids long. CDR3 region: CAISEIPGGLAGSDTQYF. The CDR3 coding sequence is TGTGCCATCAGTGAGATCCCTGGCGGACTAGCGGGCTCAGATACGCAGTATTTT.

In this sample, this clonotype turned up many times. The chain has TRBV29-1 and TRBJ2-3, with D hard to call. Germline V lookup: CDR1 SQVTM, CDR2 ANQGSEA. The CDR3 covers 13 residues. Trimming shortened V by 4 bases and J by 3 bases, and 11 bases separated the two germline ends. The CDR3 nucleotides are TGCAGCGTTGTGGATCGAAGGACAGATACGCAGTATTTT. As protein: CSVVDRRTDTQYF.

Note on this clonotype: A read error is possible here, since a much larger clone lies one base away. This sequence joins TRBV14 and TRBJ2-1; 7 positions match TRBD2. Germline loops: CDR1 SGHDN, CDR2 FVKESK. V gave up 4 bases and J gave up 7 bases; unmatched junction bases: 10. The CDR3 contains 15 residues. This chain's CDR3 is CASSRPCGSVNEQFF. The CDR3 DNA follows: TGTGCCAGCAGCCGTCCTTGCGGGAGTGTAAATGAGCAGTTCTTC.

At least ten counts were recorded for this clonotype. The CDR3 DNA follows: TGCAGTGCTAGAGACCCGGGAGTCTCCTACAATGAGCAGTTCTTC. This translates into CSARDPGVSYNEQFF. This chain connects TRBV20-1 to TRBJ2-1; tentatively, D is TRBD2 (6 bases). The V and J ends lost 0 bases and 0 bases respectively, with 9 bases between them. From germline, CDR1 is DFQATT and CDR2 SNEGSKA (reference sequence). This CDR3 is 15 amino acids long.